The 29 T cell receptor beta chains presented below share a single source sample, sequenced in a study of blood T cell repertoires in COVID-19. Libraries were prepared by immunoSEQ multiplex PCR; TCRdb keeps only in-frame clonotypes and omits some of them. The repertoire holds 150,000 to 200,000 clones, roughly 82% seen once, with about 11% in the top ten. The sequencing input was PBMCs or T cells enriched from blood (not recorded which). These TCRs come from a middle-aged man who had recovered from COVID-19.

The chain combines TRBV6-6 with TRBJ2-7, with 7 bases identical to TRBD2. Germline V gene sequence: CDR1 MNHNY, CDR2 SVGAGI (reference sequence). This CDR3 spans 16 amino acids. Unmatched junction bases numbered 7, after V lost 0 bases and J lost 2 bases. The chain's CDR3 is CASSYSGGSVAYEQYF. The CDR3 nucleotides read TGTGCCAGCAGTTACTCGGGCGGGAGTGTCGCCTACGAGCAGTACTTC.

The rearrangement links TRBV9 to TRBJ1-1; D possibly corresponds to TRBD1 (6 bases). The CDR3 extends over 15 amino acids. Trimming cost V 0 bases and J 0 bases, with 9 bases left between them. Germline CDR1 and CDR2: SGDLS and YYNGEE. CDR3 DNA: TGTGCCAGCAGCGTAGGAGGGGACATGAACACTGAAGCTTTCTTT. This translates into CASSVGGDMNTEAFF.

This chain links TRBV10-2 with TRBJ2-3; tentative D call: TRBD2 (6 bases). This CDR3 contains 15 residues. The V gene lost 3 bases and the J gene lost 0 bases, with 10 bases spanning the gap. Germline V gene sequence: CDR1 WSHSY, CDR2 SAAADI. CDR3 bases: TGCGCCAGCAGTGACTCTAGCGCTAGCACAGATACGCAGTATTTT. Translating it yields CASSDSSASTDTQYF.

This clone was recorded a few times. CDR3 sequence: CASKGQGDQPQHF. DNA for the CDR3: TGTGCCAGCAAAGGACAGGGGGATCAGCCCCAGCATTTT. The chain has TRBV6-5 and TRBJ1-5; 10 nucleotides match TRBD1. Germline lookup yields CDR1 MNHEY and CDR2 SVGAGI. The CDR3 totals 13 residues. The V segment lost 7 bases and the J segment 5 bases; nucleotides outside the gene matches: 2.

The chain joins TRBV27 to TRBJ1-6; TRBD1 might be the D (5 bases). Between the trimmed V and J ends, which lost 8 bases and 9 bases, there was a span of 11 bases. The germline CDR1 and CDR2 sequences are MNHEY and SMNVEV (reference sequence). The CDR3 runs 12 residues. The CDR3 region is CASRGWGSPLHF. The CDR3 region has the DNA TGTGCCAGCCGGGGGTGGGGTTCACCCCTCCACTTT.

The chain recombines TRBV4-2 with TRBJ1-5, with 8 bases aligning to TRBD1. The germline CDR1 and CDR2 sequences are LGHNA and YNFKEQ. Trimming at V came to 0 bases and at J to 5 bases, leaving 3 bases not matched to a gene. The CDR3 is 15 residues long. The CDR3 reads CASSQDQGADQPQHF. The CDR3 nucleotides read TGTGCCAGCAGCCAAGATCAGGGGGCGGATCAGCCCCAGCATTTT.

The rearrangement uses TRBV9 and TRBJ1-4; no clear D. The V gene lost 1 base and the J gene lost 7 bases, with 11 bases spanning the gap. Germline-derived CDR1 and CDR2 are SGDLS and YYNGEE. There are 14 residues in the CDR3. The CDR3 loop is CASSVTTGREKLFF. In nucleotides, the CDR3 is TGTGCCAGCAGCGTAACTACTGGCCGTGAAAAACTGTTTTTT.

Only one count was recorded for this clone. The rearrangement uses TRBV3-1 (or the pseudogene TRBV3-2) and TRBJ1-2; 7 positions agree with TRBD1. The germline CDR1 and CDR2 sequences are LGHDT and YNNKEL (reference sequence). This CDR3 spans 14 amino acids. J lost 5 bases, V lost 5 bases, and 8 bases had no gene match. CDR3 protein: CASSYGTETYGYTF. The CDR3 DNA is TGTGCCAGCAGCTACGGGACAGAGACTTATGGCTACACCTTC.

The V gene is TRBV14, the J gene TRBJ1-2, with 10 positions matching TRBD1. In germline, CDR1 is SGHDN, CDR2 FVKESK. The CDR3 totals 15 residues. The V segment lost 4 bases and the J segment 5 bases; nucleotides outside the gene matches: 7. CDR3 nucleotides: TGTGCCAGCAGCCTTCAGACAGGGGGCGGGTATGGCTACACCTTC. It translates to CASSLQTGGGYGYTF. Full variable domain (outside the CDR3, taken from reference TRBV14 and TRBJ1-2): EAGVTQFPSHSVIEKGQTVTLRCDPISGHDNLYWYRRVMGKEIKFLLHFVKESKQDESGMPNNRFLAERTGGTYSTLKVQPAELEDSGVYFCASSLQTGGGYGYTFGSGTRLTVV.

There are a few counts of this clone. The chain carries TRBV21-1 and TRBJ1-1; the table's D call TRBD1 went unverified against the DNA. TRBV21-1 has pseudogene status. The CDR3 totals 14 residues. The CDR3 loop is CASSDRAGNTEAFF. The CDR3 DNA is TGTGCCAGCAGCGACAGGGCGGGGAACACTGAAGCTTTCTTT.

V and J are TRBV3-1 (or the pseudogene TRBV3-2) and TRBJ2-2; perhaps TRBD2 as D (6 bases). Trimming shortened V by 1 base and J by 10 bases, and 13 bases separated the two germline ends. Germline V gene data show CDR1 as LGHDT and CDR2 as YNNKEL (reference sequence). The CDR3 is 14 amino acids. The chain's CDR3 is CASSQGRDSLELFF. Written as DNA, the CDR3 is TGTGCCAGCAGCCAAGGACGGGACTCCCTGGAGCTGTTTTTT.

This chain joins TRBV7-2 and TRBJ2-3, with 13 bases fitting TRBD2. Germline V gene lookup returns CDR1 SGHTA and CDR2 FQGNSA. J gave up 9 bases and V 5 bases, and 8 bases lay outside the gene matches. This CDR3 has 15 amino acids. The CDR3 DNA reads as TGTGCCAGCAGCCCCGGGGGGGGACTAGCGGGAACGCAGTATTTT. Its translation is CASSPGGGLAGTQYF.

The chain combines TRBV24-1 with TRBJ2-3; D is perhaps TRBD1 (5 bases). Germline CDR1 and CDR2: KGHDR and SFDVKD. This CDR3 has 18 residues. V was shortened by 3 bases and J by 0 bases, with 18 bases between the two germline ends. The CDR3, as DNA: TGTGCCACCAGTGATCCCGCCAACCTTGACAGTAGCACAGATACGCAGTATTTT. Translation gives CATSDPANLDSSTDTQYF.

The gene calls are TRBV7-2 and TRBJ2-3; tentative D call: TRBD1 (6 bases). Germline CDR1 SGHTA, CDR2 FQGNSA. This CDR3 spans 16 amino acids. Trimming stripped 0 bases from V and 5 bases from J, with 15 bases between. CDR3 in amino acids: CASSLARPGEGDTQYF. Written as DNA, the CDR3 is TGTGCCAGCAGCTTAGCTCGGCCAGGGGAAGGAGATACGCAGTATTTT.

This clone was detected only a few times. The rearrangement uses TRBV2 and TRBJ1-1; 9 bases align to TRBD1. Germline assignment: CDR1 SNHLY and CDR2 FYNNEI. The CDR3 is 16 residues long. The V gene end was trimmed by 0 bases and the J gene end by 6 bases; junction bases not matched to a gene: 8. The CDR3 region has the DNA TGTGCCAGCAGTGAAGCTTACGGACAGGGGTACCCTGAAGCTTTCTTT. Encoded protein: CASSEAYGQGYPEAFF.

To note about this clone: The same CDR3 can be traced to other DNA sequences in this sample. The chain combines TRBV19 with TRBJ1-1; maybe TRBD1 (5 bases). Looked up from germline, CDR1 is LNHDA and CDR2 is SQIVND (reference sequence). CDR3 length: 13 amino acids. Trimming removed 5 bases from V and 1 base from J, with 8 bases in between. The CDR3 region is CASSGQGNTEAFF. The CDR3 bases are TGTGCCAGTAGTGGGCAGGGGAACACTGAAGCTTTCTTT.

This clone showed up just a few times. This rearrangement joins TRBV7-9 to TRBJ1-2; unclear D gene. Trimming took 1 base from V and 7 from J, leaving 7 bases between them. The V gene's germline CDR1 is SEHNR and CDR2 FQNEAQ (reference sequence). There are 12 residues in the CDR3. In nucleotides, the CDR3 is TGTGCCAGCAGCTTAGGGGCGCGTGGCTACACCTTC. Translated: CASSLGARGYTF. Filled out from reference TRBV7-9 and TRBJ1-2, the complete variable domain reads DTGVSQNPRHKITKRGQNVTFRCDPISEHNRLYWYRQTLGQGPEFLTYFQNEAQLEKSRLLSDRFSAERPKGSFSTLEIQRTEQGDSAMYLCASSLGARGYTFGSGTRLTVV.

The chain couples TRBV2 to TRBJ2-7; TRBD2 aligns across 12 bases. This CDR3 region has 16 residues. Germline CDR1 reads SNHLY; CDR2 reads FYNNEI. J was trimmed by 2 bases and V by 4 bases; bases with no gene match: 6. The CDR3 nucleotides are TGTGCCAGCAGTGTCGGGACTAGCGGGCCACCCTACGAGCAGTACTTC. Its translation is CASSVGTSGPPYEQYF. Full variable domain (remainder filled in from reference TRBV2 and TRBJ2-7): EPEVTQTPSHQVTQMGQEVILRCVPISNHLYFYWYRQILGQKVEFLVSFYNNEISEKSEIFDDQFSVERPDGSNFTLKIRSTKLEDSAMYFCASSVGTSGPPYEQYFGPGTRLTVT.

The chain employs TRBV6-5 and TRBJ1-2; TRBD1 might be the D (6 bases). CDR3 size: 13 residues. Germline V CDR1 and CDR2: MNHEY, SVGAGI. V gave up 9 bases and J gave up 2 bases, with 13 bases separating them. CDR3 nucleotide sequence: TGTGCCAGAGAAAGAACAGGGAACTATGGCTACACCTTC. This sequence encodes CARERTGNYGYTF.

The chain is built from TRBV28 and TRBJ2-4; no definite D call. Per germline, CDR1 MDHEN and CDR2 SYDVKM. The V gene lost 8 bases and the J gene lost 8 bases, with 16 bases spanning the gap. CDR3 length equals 13 residues. The CDR3 region has the DNA TGTGCCAGCGCCGGTGAGACTTCGGACATTCAGTACTTC. This gives the protein CASAGETSDIQYF.

The gene calls are TRBV5-1 and TRBJ2-1, with a possible D match to TRBD1 (6 bases). The CDR3 has 15 amino acids. Germline lookup yields CDR1 SGHRS and CDR2 YFSETQ. V was cut by 4 bases and J by 1 base, with 12 bases left in between. Written as DNA, the CDR3 is TGCGCCAGCAGCGGGGGCTTAGGTTCCTACAATGAGCAGTTCTTC. This translates into CASSGGLGSYNEQFF. Complete variable domain (other parts from reference TRBV5-1 and TRBJ2-1): KAGVTQTPRYLIKTRGQQVTLSCSPISGHRSVSWYQQTPGQGLQFLFEYFSETQRNKGNFPGRFSGRQFSNSRSEMNVSTLELGDSALYLCASSGGLGSYNEQFFGPGTRLTVL.

In its sample, this clone was seen once. The CDR3 here is CASSPASGNPTGELFF. Here the CDR3 DNA reads TGTGCCAGCTCCCCGGCGTCAGGGAATCCAACCGGGGAGCTGTTTTTT. The rearrangement uses TRBV18 and TRBJ2-2, with a tentative D call TRBD1 (5 bases). The CDR3 spans 16 residues. CDR1 KGHSH and CDR2 LQKENI come from the germline V gene. V was pared by 6 bases and J by 5 bases, with 19 bases between. Based on the CDR3 plus reference TRBV18 and TRBJ2-2, the full variable domain is NAGVMQNPRHLVRRRGQEARLRCSPMKGHSHVYWYRQLPEEGLKFMVYLQKENIIDESGMPKERFSAEFPKEGPSILRIQQVVRGDSAAYFCASSPASGNPTGELFFGEGSRLTVL.

The chain carries TRBV29-1 and TRBJ1-2; 8 bases match TRBD1. Per the germline V gene, CDR1 is SQVTM and CDR2 is ANQGSEA. V gave up 7 bases and J gave up 6 bases; unmatched junction bases: 10. This CDR3 is built from 13 residues. The CDR3 spells CSAHRAGGDGYTF. The CDR3 DNA is TGCAGCGCCCATAGGGCAGGGGGCGATGGCTACACCTTC.

This clone was detected a few times. J is TRBJ1-1 and V is TRBV3-1 (or the pseudogene TRBV3-2); D is ambiguous. The CDR3 length is 14 residues. CDR1 LGHDT and CDR2 YNNKEL come from the germline V gene (reference sequence). The ends were cut back, 4 bases at V and 1 base at J, with 10 bases in the middle. The CDR3 region is CASSLRGENTEAFF. CDR3 bases: TGTGCCAGCAGCCTCAGAGGAGAGAACACTGAAGCTTTCTTT.

This clone has just a few counts. The chain joins TRBV25-1 to TRBJ2-3; possibly TRBD1 for D (6 bases). Trimming removed 2 bases at V and 0 bases at J, with 12 bases between. Germline-derived CDR1 and CDR2 are MGHDK and SYGVNS. The CDR3 sequence is 16 residues long. The CDR3: CASSEHRVTSTDTQYF. CDR3 nucleotides: TGTGCCAGCAGTGAACACAGGGTAACTAGCACAGATACGCAGTATTTT.

The genes are TRBV29-1 and TRBJ2-7, with 8 positions matching TRBD1. The CDR3 sequence is 13 residues long. The germline V gene encodes CDR1 SQVTM and CDR2 ANQGSEA. Trimming removed 7 bases from V and 0 bases from J; junction bases left unmatched: 5. The CDR3 DNA reads as TGCAGCGCTGGGGGGACAGGCTCCTACGAGCAGTACTTC. It yields the protein CSAGGTGSYEQYF.

The V and J genes are TRBV7-8 and TRBJ2-1, with 7 bases that match TRBD1. Trimming took 5 bases from V and 13 from J; bases not matched to a gene: 5. Germline CDR1 and CDR2: SGHVS and FQNEAQ. The CDR3 extends over 11 amino acids. The CDR3, as DNA: TGTGCCAGCAGCCTAACAGGGGTTCAGTTCTTC. Translation: CASSLTGVQFF.

This clone was counted a single time. The gene calls are TRBV7-9 and TRBJ1-6; the match to TRBD1 covers 7 bases. Germline V CDR1 and CDR2: SEHNR, FQNEAQ (reference sequence). V lost 6 bases and J lost 5; bases outside the gene matches: 1. The CDR3 has 13 residues. The CDR3 spells CASRQGNNSPLHF. The CDR3 DNA sequence: TGTGCCAGCAGACAGGGGAATAATTCACCCCTCCACTTT.

This clone occurred once. The chain joins TRBV6-5 to TRBJ1-1; D is undetermined. CDR1 and CDR2 (germline): MNHEY, SVGAGI. Trimming left V 8 bases short and J 3 bases short, with 7 bases between. The CDR3 runs to 11 residues. Written as DNA, the CDR3 is TGTGCCAGCGGGAGTTACACTGAAGCTTTCTTT. The encoded protein is CASGSYTEAFF.